What follows are 6 T cell receptor beta chains derived from one specimen sequenced in a study of T cells in localized non-small cell lung cancer. The assay was immunoSEQ multiplex PCR, and TCRdb's table has in-frame clones only and misses some. Of around 25,000 clones in the sample, 70% to 90% were seen once. The sequenced sample was peripheral blood, obtained before any cancer treatment. Receptors originate from a woman between 40 and 69 years old with stage I lung adenocarcinoma.

This clone showed up just once. The chain carries TRBV15 and TRBJ2-7; 9 nucleotides agree with TRBD1. J gave up 6 bases and V 1 base, and 7 bases lay outside the gene matches. The germline CDR1 and CDR2 sequences are LNHNV and YYDKDF (reference sequence). This CDR3 spans 15 amino acids. Here the CDR3 DNA reads TGTGCCACCAGCAGAGTTACAGGGACAGGGAGCGAGCAGTACTTC. As protein: CATSRVTGTGSEQYF.

The J gene is TRBJ2-3, the V gene TRBV18, with unresolved D. V lost 0 bases, J lost 1 base, and 17 bases lay in between. CDR3 size: 18 residues. From germline, CDR1 is KGHSH and CDR2 LQKENI. In DNA, the CDR3 is TGTGCCAGCTCACCACCGTCCGGTTCCAGGTTCGGCACAGATACGCAGTATTTT. Translation gives CASSPPSGSRFGTDTQYF.

This clone was observed a single time. The chain employs TRBV5-1 and TRBJ1-1; 9 bases align to TRBD1. With 3 bases clipped from V and 3 bases from J, the junction kept 6 bases outside the gene matches. The germline gives CDR1 SGHRS, CDR2 YFSETQ. This CDR3 is built from 15 residues. The CDR3 spells CASSSGQGSYTEAFF. The DNA for the CDR3 is TGCGCCAGCAGCTCAGGACAGGGGTCTTACACTGAAGCTTTCTTT.

The chain combines TRBV18 with TRBJ1-1, with D maybe TRBD1 (5 bases). This CDR3 contains 16 residues. Germline V lookup: CDR1 KGHSH, CDR2 LQKENI. V was clipped by 6 bases and J by 2 bases, with 19 bases between them. The CDR3 protein is CASSLNGGTSNTEAFF. Written as DNA, the CDR3 is TGTGCCAGCTCCCTCAATGGGGGGACTTCCAACACTGAAGCTTTCTTT.

The chain carries TRBV6-1 and TRBJ2-7; D uncertain. CDR3 size: 13 residues. Germline lookup yields CDR1 MNHNS and CDR2 SASEGT. V was trimmed by 2 bases and J by 3 bases, leaving 8 bases between them. CDR3 bases: TGTGCCAGCAGTGAACGGCACGGCTACGAGCAGTACTTC. This translates into CASSERHGYEQYF.

The genes are TRBV5-1 and TRBJ2-7, with D perhaps TRBD1 (6 bases). Deletions cut 0 bases from V and 0 bases from J, with 10 bases between. Germline values: CDR1 SGHRS, CDR2 YFSETQ. The CDR3 length is 15 residues. The CDR3 here is CASSLVGASSYEQYF. CDR3 sequence (DNA): TGCGCCAGCAGCTTGGTGGGGGCGAGCTCCTACGAGCAGTACTTC.